The rows below give T cell receptor beta chains drawn from one sample of a study of OX40 agonist ivuxolimab in advanced cancers. Assay: immunoSEQ multiplex PCR; the TCRdb copy retains only in-frame clones and omits some. Of 14,000 to 15,000 clones in the sample, about 80% were seen once. The sequencing used CD4+ or CD8+ T cells sorted from blood, collected in a trial of the OX40 agonist ivuxolimab. The receptor source for this set is an adult with an advanced solid tumor such as melanoma, head and neck, liver or kidney cancer. The CDR3 runs from the conserved cysteine through the conserved F or W. D genes are given only for firm matches. Not all rows give a size; the values are once, few, many and, for expanded clones, a class.

D gene	V gene	J gene	clone size	CDR3 DNA	CDR3 protein
NA	TRBV19	TRBJ2-3	NA	TGTGCCAGTAGTTGGGGGGGGCGCACAGATACGCAGTATTTT	CASSWGGRTDTQYF
TRBD1	TRBV5-4	TRBJ2-1	NA	TGTGCCAGCAACTTCCTAGGACAGGCTTACAATGAGCAGTTCTTC	CASNFLGQAYNEQFF
NA	TRBV19	TRBJ2-2	NA	TGTGCCAGTAGTATGTGGACGGCCGGGGGGCTGTTTTTT	CASSMWTAGGLFF
NA	TRBV5-6	TRBJ2-7	once	TGTGCCAGCAGCTTCAGTCCACTACGAGAGCAGTACTTC	CASSFSPLREQYF
TRBD1	TRBV5-7	TRBJ2-7	NA	TGTGCCAGCAGCTTTATATCGACAGGGCCCAGGGAGCAGTACTTC	CASSFISTGPREQYF
TRBD1	TRBV4-2	TRBJ2-5	medium-sized	TGTGCCAGCAGCCCAGGGGGAGAGGGGATGGGAGAGACCCAGTACTTC	CASSPGGEGMGETQYF
NA	TRBV7-3	TRBJ2-5	once	TGTGCCAGCAGCTCAGAGGGCGAGGAGACCCAGTACTTC	CASSSEGEETQYF
TRBD1	TRBV9	TRBJ1-1	once	TGTGTCAGCAGCCCAGGGGGAGGATACGACACTGAAGCTTTCTTT	CVSSPGGGYDTEAFF
NA	TRBV28	TRBJ2-3	NA	TGTGCCAGCACGTCTTTGGGCACAGATACGCAGTATTTT	CASTSLGTDTQYF
TRBD2	TRBV28	TRBJ2-7	once	TGTGCCAGCAGTTTACCGCAGGGACTAGCGGGATCCTACGAGCAGTACTTC	CASSLPQGLAGSYEQYF
TRBD1	TRBV28	TRBJ2-4	NA	TGTGCCAGCAGTCCCTTGGACAGGGGAGGGTCGGACATTCAGTACTTC	CASSPLDRGGSDIQYF
NA	TRBV7-9	TRBJ2-1	NA	TGTGCCAGCAGCTTTGTCGGGCCGCACAATGAGCAGTTCTTC	CASSFVGPHNEQFF
NA	TRBV5-5	TRBJ1-1	NA	TGTGCCAGCAGCCCGAGAGCCAAGAACACTGAAGCTTTCTTT	CASSPRAKNTEAFF
NA	TRBV4-2	TRBJ2-1	NA	TGTGCCAGCAGCCCGGGTTTTGGGAACAATGAGCAGTTCTTC	CASSPGFGNNEQFF
NA	TRBV7-9	TRBJ2-7	NA	TGTGCCAGCAGCTCCTCTTCCGAGTACGAGCAGTACTTC	CASSSSSEYEQYF
NA	TRBV19	TRBJ2-1	NA	TGTGCCAGTAGTCTCGGAGGGGCAGGCATATCCTACAATGAGCAGTTCTTC	CASSLGGAGISYNEQFF
TRBD1	TRBV28	TRBJ2-7	NA	TGTGCCACGAGGGGACAGGGGATGAACGAGCAGTACTTC	CATRGQGMNEQYF
NA	TRBV10-3	TRBJ1-2	NA	TGTGCCATCAGTGGAAACAGCGCTTGGGCGTCTAACTATGGCTACACCTTC	CAISGNSAWASNYGYTF
NA	TRBV9	TRBJ2-3	NA	TGTGCCAGCAGCTCAACAGATACGCAGTATTTT	CASSSTDTQYF
NA	TRBV7-1	TRBJ2-5	few	TGTGCCAGCAGCTTAGATAGGTCCTCGGAGAGAGGGACCCAGTACTTC	CASSLDRSSERGTQYF
NA	TRBV13	TRBJ1-1	NA	TGTGCCAGCAGCTTCCGGACCCCGATGAACACTGAAGCTTTCTTT	CASSFRTPMNTEAFF
TRBD2	TRBV27	TRBJ2-5	once	TGTGCCAGCAGTTTACATGCGGGAGCGGAGACCCAGTACTTC	CASSLHAGAETQYF
NA	TRBV28	TRBJ2-7	NA	TGTGCCAGCAGTAATGCGAGGATCGACGAGCAGTACTTC	CASSNARIDEQYF
TRBD1	TRBV11-2	TRBJ2-1	NA	TGTGCCAGCAGCTTAGTAGGGACAGCCTACAATGAGCAGTTCTTC	CASSLVGTAYNEQFF